This TCR beta chain was recorded in a study of vaccination and CD4 T cells after COVID-19. Study at large: Post-vaccination specimens were collected at a median of around 72 days following dose two (range 14 to 241). Cultures designated as controls were supplied with a CEFX pool, an HIV-1 Nef pool, or no peptide.

Judged by abundance, this clonotype is medium-sized. As yet, its antigen is unknown. An Oncomine TCR Beta short-read assay was used to sequence the DNA from cultured CD4+ T cells. TCRdb independently ran MiXCR on the PCR reads; one entry per CDR3 protein. The sample carries about 3,600 distinct CDR3 sequences, around 15% recorded once. Treatment described: roughly 10-day PBMC culture with coronavirus spike peptide pools or control peptides (ViraFEST assay). The sample consisted of CD4+ T cells from blood, cultured in vitro. This clonotype was obtained from a human donor who had recovered from COVID-19.

CDR3 bases: TGTGCCAGCTCACCAAGGGAGTTTACTTATGGCTACACCTTC. It is translated as CASSPREFTYGYTF. The chain links TRBV18 to TRBJ1-2; D gene uncertain. Germline V gene data show CDR1 as KGHSH and CDR2 as LQKENI. The CDR3 is 14 residues long. The V end lost 2 bases, the J end lost 5 bases, and 12 bases lay between the germline ends.